This T cell receptor beta chain comes out of a study of T-cell memory formation after mild COVID-19. Study information: TCR clusters were mostly confined to one donor each. Whole-study findings and limits: Day 37-peaking second-wave clones had unconfirmed SARS-CoV-2 specificity. Mostly located in CM and EM were contracting CD4+ clones, with contracting CD8+ clones located in EMRA.

In TCRdb, the 5' RACE reads were re-called with MiXCR into one record per CDR3 protein. Counted here are around 400,000 distinct CDR3 sequences, 20% to 25% occurring once; the ten biggest clones make up around 8.8%. This CDR3 region has 15 residues. V lost 1 base to trimming and J lost 2 bases; unmatched junction nucleotides: 5. Germline CDR1 is SGHDN and CDR2 is FVKESK. Comment on this clonotype: The antigen is unknown.

This sequence was found in an adult woman who had mild COVID-19 (a few samples of this study predate the infection). Cell type and time point are not known. This sequence joins TRBV14 and TRBJ2-7, with 7 positions matching TRBD2. The sequenced sample consisted of PBMCs or a T cell subset sorted from them (not recorded which). The CDR3 nucleotides are TGTGCCAGCAGCCAAGTTCCAGGGAGGGCCTACGAGCAGTACTTC. Amino acid sequence: CASSQVPGRAYEQYF.